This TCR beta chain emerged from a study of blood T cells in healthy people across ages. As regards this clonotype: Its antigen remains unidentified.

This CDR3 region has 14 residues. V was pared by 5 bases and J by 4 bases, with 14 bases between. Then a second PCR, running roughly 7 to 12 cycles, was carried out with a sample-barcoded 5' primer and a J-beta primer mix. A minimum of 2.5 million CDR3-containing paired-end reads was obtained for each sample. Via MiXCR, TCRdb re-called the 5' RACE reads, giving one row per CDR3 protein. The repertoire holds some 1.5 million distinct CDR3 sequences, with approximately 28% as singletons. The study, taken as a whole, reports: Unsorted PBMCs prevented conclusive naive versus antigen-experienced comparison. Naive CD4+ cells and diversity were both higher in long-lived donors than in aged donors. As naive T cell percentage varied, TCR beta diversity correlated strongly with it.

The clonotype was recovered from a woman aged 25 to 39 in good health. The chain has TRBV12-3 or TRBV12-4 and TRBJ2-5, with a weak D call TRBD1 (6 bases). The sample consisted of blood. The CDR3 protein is CASSATGYGETQYF. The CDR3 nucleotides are TGTGCCAGCAGTGCTACAGGGTATGGAGAGACCCAGTACTTC.